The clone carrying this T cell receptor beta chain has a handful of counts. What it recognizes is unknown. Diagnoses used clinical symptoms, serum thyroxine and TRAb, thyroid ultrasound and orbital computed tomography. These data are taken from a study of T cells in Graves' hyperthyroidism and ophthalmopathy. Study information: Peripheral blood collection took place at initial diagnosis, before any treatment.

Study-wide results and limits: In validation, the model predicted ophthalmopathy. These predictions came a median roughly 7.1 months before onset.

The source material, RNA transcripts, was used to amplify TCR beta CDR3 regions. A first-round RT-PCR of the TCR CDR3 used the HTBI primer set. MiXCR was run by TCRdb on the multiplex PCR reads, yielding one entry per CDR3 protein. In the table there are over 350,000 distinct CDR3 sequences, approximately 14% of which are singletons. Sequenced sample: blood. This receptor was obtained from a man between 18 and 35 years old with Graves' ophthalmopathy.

The CDR3 sequence: CASSQDAIYEQYF. The CDR3 coding sequence is TGCGCCAGCAGCCAAGACGCAATCTACGAGCAGTACTTC. The rearrangement links TRBV4-1 to TRBJ2-7, with D hard to call. The CDR3 covers 13 residues. The ends were cut back, 0 bases at V and 3 bases at J, with 6 bases in the middle. Germline V gives CDR1 MGHRA, CDR2 YSYEKL.